A selection of T cell receptor beta chains follows, all from one sample in a study of blood T cell repertoires in COVID-19. Produced via immunoSEQ multiplex PCR; TCRdb's table is partial and in-frame only. The profile covers roughly 130,000 clones, with approximately 88% appearing a single time and under 15% taken by the ten largest. Sequenced material: peripheral blood. The receptors shown here come from a woman younger than 45 who had recovered from COVID-19. Both conserved end residues are part of each CDR3. Fields, in order: D gene, clone size, V gene, J gene, CDR3 protein, CDR3 DNA. The D gene is left open where the match is weak. A row's size may be missing; if present it is once, few, many or a size class.

>TRBD1|NA|TRBV6-1|TRBJ1-5
CASSEGTGSTQPQHF
TGTGCCAGCAGTGAAGGGACAGGGAGTACCCAGCCCCAGCATTTT
>NA|NA|TRBV5-8|TRBJ2-7
CASSLSWGAYEQYF
TGTGCCAGCAGCTTATCATGGGGGGCCTACGAGCAGTACTTC
>NA|NA|TRBV12-3/TRBV12-4|TRBJ1-6
CASSFSGPSPLHF
TGTGCCAGCAGTTTCTCTGGGCCCTCACCCCTCCACTTT
>TRBD1|NA|TRBV18|TRBJ2-1
CASSPQKGAGNEQFF
TGTGCCAGCTCACCACAGAAGGGGGCAGGCAATGAGCAGTTCTTC
>NA|NA|TRBV7-9|TRBJ2-5
CASSLPPGEYQETQYF
TGTGCCAGCAGCTTACCCCCGGGAGAGTACCAAGAGACCCAGTACTTC
>NA|NA|TRBV6-5|TRBJ1-1
CASKDRHLNTEAFF
TGTGCCAGCAAAGATCGACATCTGAACACTGAAGCTTTCTTT
>TRBD2|once|TRBV7-6|TRBJ2-7
CASSSGVAGGLNEQYF
TGTGCCAGCAGCTCCGGGGTAGCGGGGGGGCTAAACGAGCAGTACTTC
>TRBD2|NA|TRBV18|TRBJ2-1
CASSPGLAGDEQFF
TGTGCCAGCTCGCCGGGACTAGCGGGAGATGAGCAGTTCTTC
>TRBD1|few|TRBV10-3|TRBJ2-7
CAISDRDRGSYEQYF
TGTGCCATCAGTGACCGGGACAGGGGCTCCTACGAGCAGTACTTC
>TRBD2|NA|TRBV11-3|TRBJ2-3
CASSLASGHFAHTQYF
TGTGCCAGCAGCTTAGCTAGCGGGCACTTCGCCCATACGCAGTATTTT
>TRBD2|NA|TRBV2|TRBJ2-5
CASSASSGPQETQYF
TGTGCCAGCAGTGCGTCTAGCGGTCCACAAGAGACCCAGTACTTC
>NA|NA|TRBV5-6|TRBJ2-3
CASSLRLVQGDTQYF
TGTGCCAGCAGCCTCCGACTAGTTCAGGGAGATACGCAGTATTTT
>NA|few|TRBV5-1|TRBJ2-7
CASSPRTDSYEQYF
TGCGCCAGCAGCCCTAGGACAGACTCCTACGAGCAGTACTTC
>NA|NA|TRBV7-2|TRBJ2-3
CARGLSTDTQYF
TGTGCCAGGGGGCTGAGCACAGATACGCAGTATTTT
>NA|NA|TRBV29-1|TRBJ1-5
CSVAQGPNQPQHF
TGCAGCGTCGCCCAGGGGCCTAATCAGCCCCAGCATTTT
>NA|NA|TRBV7-9|TRBJ2-7
CASSSTGSYEQYF
TGTGCCAGCAGCTCCACAGGGTCCTACGAGCAGTACTTC